Here is one TCR beta chain with its context. The antigen is not known. These data come from a study of cytomegalovirus exposure and HLA in healthy donors. Findings and caveats of the study: The study recorded 150 to 200 TCR beta chains that were cytomegalovirus-associated. By a later analysis, the bulk of CMV-associated TCR beta chains appeared HLA-restricted. Roughly uniform depth of sequencing across donors was assumed in presence/absence analyses. The authors confirmed in vitro that a few CMV-associated chains were specific for CMV antigens.

In the PCR, 60 Vbeta and 13 Jbeta primers were used. Profiled with immunoSEQ multiplex PCR; TCRdb holds only in-frame clones, not every one. Of 150,000 to 200,000 clones listed, approximately 70% are singletons. J lost 0 bases, V lost 1 base, and 10 bases had no gene match. Germline V lookup: CDR1 SGHVS, CDR2 FNYEAQ. The CDR3 loop spans 19 amino acids. The sample was PBMCs. This chain joins TRBV7-6 and TRBJ2-3; TRBD2 agrees at 10 bases. The TCR sequence derives from a man in his forties or fifties in good health and CMV-seropositive. CDR3 DNA sequence: TGTGCCAGCAGCTTAGTGGCGGCTAGCGGGGGATCGAGCACAGATACGCAGTATTTT. It translates to CASSLVAASGGSSTDTQYF.